This T cell receptor (beta chain) is from a study of blood T cell repertoires in COVID-19. Turning to the study itself: Material from acute and convalescent COVID-19 was sourced from the United States, Italy and Spain.

Enrolment of Seattle patients took place during active infection, and they were followed longitudinally. This CDR3 comprises 16 residues. Germline V gives CDR1 SGHDT, CDR2 YYEEEE. V was cut by 0 bases and J by 4 bases, with 16 bases left in between. Methods used by the authors: The authors estimated nucleated cell counts from reference gene primer amplification. Profiled with immunoSEQ multiplex PCR; TCRdb holds only in-frame clones, not every one. V and J calls and clone size come straight from that table; D and trimming were deduced from the DNA. This repertoire shows some 260,000 clones, approximately 90% found once; its top ten account for roughly 6%.

Material for sequencing was peripheral blood. This TCR came from a woman in her twenties or thirties with COVID-19, enrolled during active disease. V usage is TRBV5-6 and J usage is TRBJ1-2, with D unresolved. The CDR3 nucleotides read TGTGCCAGCAGCTTGGCAGGTGCAGGTCGTGGCTATGGCTACACCTTC. Protein product: CASSLAGAGRGYGYTF.